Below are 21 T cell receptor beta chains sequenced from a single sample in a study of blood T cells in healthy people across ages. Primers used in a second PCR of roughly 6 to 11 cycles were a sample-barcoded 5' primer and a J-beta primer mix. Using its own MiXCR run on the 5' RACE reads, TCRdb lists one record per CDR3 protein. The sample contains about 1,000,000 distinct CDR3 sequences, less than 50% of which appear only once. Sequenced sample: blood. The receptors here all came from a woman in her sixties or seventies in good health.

The CDR3 sequence is CASSFRLAGTDTQYF. The CDR3 DNA reads as TGTGCCAGCAGCTTCCGGCTAGCGGGCACAGATACGCAGTATTTT. The chain couples TRBV13 to TRBJ2-3; 7 bases match TRBD2. Unmatched junction bases numbered 4, after V lost 3 bases and J lost 1 base. This CDR3 is 15 amino acids long. Germline CDR1 and CDR2: PRHDT and FYEKMQ (reference sequence).

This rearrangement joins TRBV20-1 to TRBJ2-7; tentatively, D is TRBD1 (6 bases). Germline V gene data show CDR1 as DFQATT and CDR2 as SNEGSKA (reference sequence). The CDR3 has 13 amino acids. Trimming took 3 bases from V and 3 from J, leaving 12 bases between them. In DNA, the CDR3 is TGCAGTGCTAGTGTTCAAGGGGGCTACGAGCAGTACTTC. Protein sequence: CSASVQGGYEQYF.

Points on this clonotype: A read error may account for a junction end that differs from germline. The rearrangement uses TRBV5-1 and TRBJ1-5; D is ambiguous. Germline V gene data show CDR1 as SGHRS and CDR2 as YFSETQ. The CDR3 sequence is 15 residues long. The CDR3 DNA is TGCGCCAGCAGCTTGGGGGGAGGCGGCAATCAGCCCCGGCATTTT. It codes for CASSLGGGGNQPRHF.

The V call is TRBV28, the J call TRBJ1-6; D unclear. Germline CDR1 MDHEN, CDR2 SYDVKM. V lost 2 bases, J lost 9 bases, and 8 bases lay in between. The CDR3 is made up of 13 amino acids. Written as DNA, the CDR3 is TGTGCCAGCAGTTTAGGATTTGCTTCACCCCTCCACTTT. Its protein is CASSLGFASPLHF.

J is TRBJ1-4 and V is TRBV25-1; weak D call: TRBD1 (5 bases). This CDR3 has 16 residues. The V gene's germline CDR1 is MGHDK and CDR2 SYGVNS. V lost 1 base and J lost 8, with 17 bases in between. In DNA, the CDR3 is TGTGCCAGCAGTGAATCGGGGACGGGACGTGGGGAAAAACTGTTTTTT. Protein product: CASSESGTGRGEKLFF. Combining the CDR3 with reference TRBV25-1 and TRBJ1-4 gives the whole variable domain EADIYQTPRYLVIGTGKKITLECSQTMGHDKMYWYQQDPGMELHLIHYSYGVNSTEKGDLSSESTVSRIRTEHFPLTLESARPSHTSQYLCASSESGTGRGEKLFFGSGTQLSVL.

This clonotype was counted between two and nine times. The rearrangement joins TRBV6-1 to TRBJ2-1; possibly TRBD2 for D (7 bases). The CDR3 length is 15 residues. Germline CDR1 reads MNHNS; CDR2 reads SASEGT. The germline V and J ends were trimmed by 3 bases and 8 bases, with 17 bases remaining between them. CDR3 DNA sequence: TGTGCCAGCAGTGAGGCGGCGGGGGCTGGGGATGAGCAGTTCTTC. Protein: CASSEAAGAGDEQFF.

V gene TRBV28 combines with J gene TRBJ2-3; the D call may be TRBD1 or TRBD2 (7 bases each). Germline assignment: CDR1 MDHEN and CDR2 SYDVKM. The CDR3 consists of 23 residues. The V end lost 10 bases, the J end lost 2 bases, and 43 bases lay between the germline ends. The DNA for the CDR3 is TGTGCCACCTCCGGGGGGTTCAAATTAGGCTCGCCGACAGGGTGGGTTCCCACAGATACGCAGTATTTT. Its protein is CATSGGFKLGSPTGWVPTDTQYF.

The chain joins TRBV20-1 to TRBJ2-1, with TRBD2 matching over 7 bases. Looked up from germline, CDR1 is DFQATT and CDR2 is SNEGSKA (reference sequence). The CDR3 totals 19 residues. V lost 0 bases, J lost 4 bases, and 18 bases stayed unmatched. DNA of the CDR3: TGCAGTGCTAGAGATACGGGACTAACCCATAGAAAGACTTACAATGAGCAGTTCTTC. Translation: CSARDTGLTHRKTYNEQFF.

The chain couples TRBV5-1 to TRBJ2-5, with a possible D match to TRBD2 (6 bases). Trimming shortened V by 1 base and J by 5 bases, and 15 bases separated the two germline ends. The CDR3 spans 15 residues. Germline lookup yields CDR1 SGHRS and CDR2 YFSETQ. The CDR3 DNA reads TGCGCCAGCAGCTTGTCCGGGGGAGGTGATGAGACCCAGTACTTC. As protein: CASSLSGGGDETQYF.

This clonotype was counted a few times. Written as DNA, the CDR3 is TGTGCCAGCAGTGGGACAGGGGGAGACTATGGCTACACCTTC. Its protein product is CASSGTGGDYGYTF. The chain recombines TRBV6-6 with TRBJ1-2; 11 positions agree with TRBD1. CDR3 size: 14 residues. In germline, CDR1 is MNHNY, CDR2 SVGAGI (reference sequence). V dropped 5 bases and J dropped 3; count of bases not matched to a gene: 2.

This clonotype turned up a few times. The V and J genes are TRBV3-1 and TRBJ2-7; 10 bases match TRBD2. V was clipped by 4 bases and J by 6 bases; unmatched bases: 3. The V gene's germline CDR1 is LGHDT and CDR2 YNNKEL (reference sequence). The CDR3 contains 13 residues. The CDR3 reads CASSPRTSGEQYF. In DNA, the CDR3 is TGTGCCAGCAGCCCGCGGACTAGCGGCGAGCAGTACTTC.

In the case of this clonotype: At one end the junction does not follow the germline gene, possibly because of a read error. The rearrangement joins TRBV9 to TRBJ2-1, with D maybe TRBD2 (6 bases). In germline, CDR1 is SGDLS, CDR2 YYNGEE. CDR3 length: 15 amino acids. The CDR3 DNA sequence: TGTGCCAGTAGCGTAGATGGCGGGATGAACAATGAGCAGTTCTTC. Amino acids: CASSVDGGMNNEQFF.

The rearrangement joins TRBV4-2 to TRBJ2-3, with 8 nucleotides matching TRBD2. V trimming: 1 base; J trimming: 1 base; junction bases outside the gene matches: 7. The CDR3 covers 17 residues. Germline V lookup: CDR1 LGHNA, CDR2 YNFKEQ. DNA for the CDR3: TGTGCCAGCAGCCAAGCTCTGACTAGCGTTGGCACAGATACGCAGTATTTT. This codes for CASSQALTSVGTDTQYF.

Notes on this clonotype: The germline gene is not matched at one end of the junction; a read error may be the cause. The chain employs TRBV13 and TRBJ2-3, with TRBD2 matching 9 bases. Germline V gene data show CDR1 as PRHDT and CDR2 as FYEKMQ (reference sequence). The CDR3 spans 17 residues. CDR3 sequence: CACRFRDWTSDTDTQYF. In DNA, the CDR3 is TGTGCCTGCAGATTCCGTGATTGGACTAGCGACACAGATACGCAGTATTTT.

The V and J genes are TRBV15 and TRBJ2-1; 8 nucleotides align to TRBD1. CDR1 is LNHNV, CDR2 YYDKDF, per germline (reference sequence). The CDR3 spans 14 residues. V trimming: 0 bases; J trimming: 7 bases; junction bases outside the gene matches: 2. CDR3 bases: TGTGCCACCAGCAGAGACAGGGGGCAGAATGAGCAGTTCTTC. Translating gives CATSRDRGQNEQFF. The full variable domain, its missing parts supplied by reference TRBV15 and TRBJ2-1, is DAMVIQNPRYQVTQFGKPVTLSCSQTLNHNVMYWYQQKSSQAPKLLFHYYDKDFNNEADTPDNFQSRRPNTSFCFLDIRSPGLGDTAMYLCATSRDRGQNEQFFGPGTRLTVL.

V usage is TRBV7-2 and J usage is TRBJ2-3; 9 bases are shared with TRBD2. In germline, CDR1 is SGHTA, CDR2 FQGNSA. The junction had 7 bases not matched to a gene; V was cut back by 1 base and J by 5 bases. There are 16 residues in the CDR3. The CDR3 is CASSLVTGGRGDTQYF. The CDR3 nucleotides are TGTGCCAGCAGCTTAGTAACGGGCGGGAGGGGAGATACGCAGTATTTT.

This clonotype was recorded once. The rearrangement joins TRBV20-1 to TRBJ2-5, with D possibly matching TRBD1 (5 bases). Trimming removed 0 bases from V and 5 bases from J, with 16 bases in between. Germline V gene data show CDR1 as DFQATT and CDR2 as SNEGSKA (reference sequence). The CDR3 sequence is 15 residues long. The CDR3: CSARDPDSPFETQYF. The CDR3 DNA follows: TGCAGTGCTAGAGATCCCGACAGTCCGTTCGAGACCCAGTACTTC.

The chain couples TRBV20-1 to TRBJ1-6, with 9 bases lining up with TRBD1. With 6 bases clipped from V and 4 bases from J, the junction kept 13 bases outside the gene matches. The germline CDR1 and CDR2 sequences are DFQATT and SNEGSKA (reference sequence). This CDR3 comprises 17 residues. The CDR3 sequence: CSANTGGGDHYNSPLHF. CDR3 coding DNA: TGCAGTGCGAATACAGGGGGCGGTGACCATTATAATTCACCCCTCCACTTT.

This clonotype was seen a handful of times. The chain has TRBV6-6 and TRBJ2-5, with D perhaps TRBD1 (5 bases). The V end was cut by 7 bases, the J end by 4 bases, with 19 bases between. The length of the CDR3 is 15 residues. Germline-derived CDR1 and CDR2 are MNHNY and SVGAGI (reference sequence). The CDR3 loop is CASNLMGRVRETQYF. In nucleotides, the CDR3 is TGTGCCAGCAATTTAATGGGCAGGGTCCGAGAGACCCAGTACTTC.

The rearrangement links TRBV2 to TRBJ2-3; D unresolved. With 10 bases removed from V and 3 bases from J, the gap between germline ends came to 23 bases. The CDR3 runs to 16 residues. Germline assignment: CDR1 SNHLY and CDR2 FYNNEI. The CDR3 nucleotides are TGTGCCACCCGACTCCAAGGGTCCCAGGCTACAGATACGCAGTATTTT. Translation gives CATRLQGSQATDTQYF.

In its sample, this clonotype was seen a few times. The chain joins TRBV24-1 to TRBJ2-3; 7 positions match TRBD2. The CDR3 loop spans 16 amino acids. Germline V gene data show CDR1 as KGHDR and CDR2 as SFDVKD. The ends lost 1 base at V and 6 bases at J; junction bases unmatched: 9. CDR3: CATSDLAGRGTDTQYF. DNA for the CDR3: TGTGCCACCAGTGATTTAGCGGGACGAGGGACGGATACGCAGTATTTT.